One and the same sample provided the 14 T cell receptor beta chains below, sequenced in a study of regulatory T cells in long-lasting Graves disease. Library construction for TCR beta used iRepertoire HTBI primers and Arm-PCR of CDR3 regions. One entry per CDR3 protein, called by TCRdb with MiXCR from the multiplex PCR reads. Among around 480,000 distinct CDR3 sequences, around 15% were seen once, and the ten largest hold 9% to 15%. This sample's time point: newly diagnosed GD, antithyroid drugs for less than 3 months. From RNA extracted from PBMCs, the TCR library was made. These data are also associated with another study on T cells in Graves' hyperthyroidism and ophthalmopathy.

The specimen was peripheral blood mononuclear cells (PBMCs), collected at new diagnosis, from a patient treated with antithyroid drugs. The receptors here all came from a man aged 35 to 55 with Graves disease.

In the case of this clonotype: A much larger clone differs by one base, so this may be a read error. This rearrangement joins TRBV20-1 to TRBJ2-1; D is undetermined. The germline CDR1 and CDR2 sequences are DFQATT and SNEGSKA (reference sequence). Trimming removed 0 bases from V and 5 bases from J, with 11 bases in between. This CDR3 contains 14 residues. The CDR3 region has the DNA TGCAGTGCTAGAGATCCTCATGGAGACAATGAGCAGTTCTTC. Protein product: CSARDPHGDNEQFF.

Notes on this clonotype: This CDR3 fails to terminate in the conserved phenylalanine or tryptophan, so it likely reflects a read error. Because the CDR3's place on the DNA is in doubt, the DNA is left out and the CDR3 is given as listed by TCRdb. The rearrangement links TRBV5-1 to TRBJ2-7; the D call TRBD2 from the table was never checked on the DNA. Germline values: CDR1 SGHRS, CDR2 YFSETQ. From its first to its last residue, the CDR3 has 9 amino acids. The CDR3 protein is CASSSLLPT.

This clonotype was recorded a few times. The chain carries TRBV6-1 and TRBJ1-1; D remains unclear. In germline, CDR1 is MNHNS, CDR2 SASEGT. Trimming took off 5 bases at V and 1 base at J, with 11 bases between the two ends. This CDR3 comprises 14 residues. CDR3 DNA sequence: TGTGCCAGCAGTCATCTCGACGGGAACACTGAAGCTTTCTTT. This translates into CASSHLDGNTEAFF.

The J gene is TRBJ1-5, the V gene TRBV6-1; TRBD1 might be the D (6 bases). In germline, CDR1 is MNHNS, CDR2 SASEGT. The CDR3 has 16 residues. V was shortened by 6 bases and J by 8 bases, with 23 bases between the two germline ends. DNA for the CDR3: TGTGCCAGCAGCCCAGAGGGGGAGGGGGGGAGCAAGCCCCAGCATTTT. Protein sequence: CASSPEGEGGSKPQHF.

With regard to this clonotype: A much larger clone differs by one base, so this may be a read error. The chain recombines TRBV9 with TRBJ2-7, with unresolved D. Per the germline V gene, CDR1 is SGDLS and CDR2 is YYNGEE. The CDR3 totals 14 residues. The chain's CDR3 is CASRVDLVSYEQYF. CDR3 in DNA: TGTGCCAGCAGAGTAGATTTGGTCTCCTACGAGCAGTACTTC.

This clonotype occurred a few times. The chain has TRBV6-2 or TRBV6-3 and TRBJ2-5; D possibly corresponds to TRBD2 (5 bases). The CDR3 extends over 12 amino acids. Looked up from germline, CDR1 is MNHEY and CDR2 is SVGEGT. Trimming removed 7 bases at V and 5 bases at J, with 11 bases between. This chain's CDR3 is CASMRARETQYF. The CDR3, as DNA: TGTGCCAGCATGAGGGCCCGGGAGACCCAGTACTTC.

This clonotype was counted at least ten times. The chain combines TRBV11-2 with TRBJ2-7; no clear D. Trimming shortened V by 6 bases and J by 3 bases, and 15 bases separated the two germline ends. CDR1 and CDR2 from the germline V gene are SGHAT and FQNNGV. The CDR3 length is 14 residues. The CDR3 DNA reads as TGTGCCAGCAGGTCCGGGCAGACCTACTACGAGCAGTACTTC. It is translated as CASRSGQTYYEQYF.

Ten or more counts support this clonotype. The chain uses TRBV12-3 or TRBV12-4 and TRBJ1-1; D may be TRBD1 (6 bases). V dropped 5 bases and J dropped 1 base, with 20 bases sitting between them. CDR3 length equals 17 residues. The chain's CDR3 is CASSANRGGLANTEAFF. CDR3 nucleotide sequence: TGTGCCAGCAGTGCGAATAGGGGGGGGCTTGCGAACACTGAAGCTTTCTTT.

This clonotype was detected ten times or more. The CDR3 nucleotides are TGTGCCAGCAGTTTAAGCGGGAATGGCGGGGAGCTGTTTTTT. This gives the protein CASSLSGNGGELFF. V and J are TRBV12-3 or TRBV12-4 and TRBJ2-2, with 7 bases lining up with TRBD2. The CDR3 extends over 14 amino acids. Trimming cost V 2 bases and J 7 bases; bases outside gene matches: 4.

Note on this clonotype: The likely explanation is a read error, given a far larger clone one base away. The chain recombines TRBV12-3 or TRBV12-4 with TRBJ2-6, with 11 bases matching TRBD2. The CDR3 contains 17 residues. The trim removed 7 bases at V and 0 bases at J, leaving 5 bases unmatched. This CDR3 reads CASMKGLAASGANVLTF. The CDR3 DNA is TGTGCCAGCATGAAGGGACTAGCGGCCTCTGGGGCCAACGTCCTGACTTTC.

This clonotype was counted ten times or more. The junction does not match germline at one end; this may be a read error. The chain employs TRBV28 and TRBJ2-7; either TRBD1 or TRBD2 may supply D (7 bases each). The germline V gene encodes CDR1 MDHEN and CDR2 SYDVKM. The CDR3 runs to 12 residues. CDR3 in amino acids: CASSRYTGEGLF. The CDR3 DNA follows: TGTGCCAGCAGCCGGTACACAGGGGAGGGTCTCTTC.

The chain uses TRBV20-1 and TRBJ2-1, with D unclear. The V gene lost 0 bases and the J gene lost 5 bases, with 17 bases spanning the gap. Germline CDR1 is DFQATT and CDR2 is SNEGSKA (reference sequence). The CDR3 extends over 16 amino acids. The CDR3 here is CSARDRAVLKNNEQFF. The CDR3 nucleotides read TGCAGTGCTAGAGACCGGGCAGTCCTTAAGAACAATGAGCAGTTCTTC.

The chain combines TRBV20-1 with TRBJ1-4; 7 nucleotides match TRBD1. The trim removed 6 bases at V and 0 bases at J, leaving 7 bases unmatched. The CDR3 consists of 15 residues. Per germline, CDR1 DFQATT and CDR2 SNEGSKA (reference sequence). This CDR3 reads CSAGQALSTNEKLFF. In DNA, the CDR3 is TGCAGTGCAGGACAGGCGCTCTCAACTAATGAAAAACTGTTTTTT.

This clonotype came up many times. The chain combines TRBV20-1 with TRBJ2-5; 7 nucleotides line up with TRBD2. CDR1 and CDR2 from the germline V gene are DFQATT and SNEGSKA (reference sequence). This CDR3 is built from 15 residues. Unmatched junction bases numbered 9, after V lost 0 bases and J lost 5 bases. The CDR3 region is CSARDVAGAGETQYF. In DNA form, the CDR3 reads TGCAGTGCTAGAGATGTCGCGGGAGCAGGCGAGACCCAGTACTTC.